This T cell receptor (beta chain) is drawn from a study of a mutant IDH1 vaccine in newly diagnosed glioma. About the study: In weeks 1, 3, 5, 7, 11, 15, 19 and 23, patients were vaccinated.

On this clone itself: Its matching antigen is unknown.

The time point is: week 11, during vaccination. Alongside topical imiquimod, each dose of vaccine comprised 300 ug of mutant IDH1 20-mer peptide. Astrocytomas found in donors were new, WHO grade 3 or 4, IDH1-mutant and ATRX-lost. The table came from immunoSEQ multiplex PCR; TCRdb's copy has only in-frame clones and leaves some out. Of about 36,000 clones listed, approximately 80% were seen once; the top ten hold about 16%. The input for sequencing was peripheral blood mononuclear cells (PBMCs), taken from a glioma patient whose treatment included an IDH1 peptide vaccine. The sequence was collected from a woman aged 30 to 39 with glioma. Some clones in this sample may be carry-over from other donors' samples.

This CDR3 is CASSFQGGSNQPQHF. The CDR3 nucleotides read TGTGCCAGCAGCTTCCAGGGTGGAAGCAATCAGCCCCAGCATTTT. The rearrangement joins TRBV7-8 to TRBJ1-5; D is perhaps TRBD1 (5 bases). Looked up from germline, CDR1 is SGHVS and CDR2 is FQNEAQ. Between the trimmed V and J ends, which lost 3 bases and 1 base, there was a span of 10 bases. The CDR3 contains 15 residues.